The clone carrying this TCR beta chain was seen ten or more times. Its antigen remains unidentified. The junction shows a germline mismatch at one end, possibly a read error. The entry originates in a study of neurological immune-mediated disorders. Whole-study findings and limits: It was HTLV-1-associated myelopathy that showed the most TCR clonal expansion, while multiple sclerosis showed the least, falling below healthy controls.

Time point described: technical triplicate 3. The unsorted libraries were prepared from 2 million PBMCs (stored at -80 C). The making of cDNA relied on 5'RACE with 10-nucleotide random UMIs. Sequencing of 15-18 subjects in each run yielded over 160 million TCR-beta sequences. One entry per CDR3 protein, called by TCRdb with MiXCR from the 5' RACE reads. The sample gives under 45,000 distinct CDR3 sequences, roughly 21% of which show up once; roughly 4% is in the top ten. Germline lookup yields CDR1 SQVTM and CDR2 ANQGSEA. The CDR3 covers 12 residues. The chain recombines TRBV29-1 with TRBJ1-2; no firm D call. This TCR came from a man aged 60 to 75 with HTLV-1-associated myelopathy (HAM/TSP). Sequenced: PBMCs. The CDR3 DNA follows: TGCAGCGTTGACCACAGCAACTATGACTACACCTTC. Protein: CSVDHSNYDYTF.